This entry concerns a single TCR beta chain. This specimen belongs to a study of blood T cell repertoires in COVID-19. The V and J ends lost 5 bases and 7 bases, in that order; junction bases with no gene match: 17. Per the germline V gene, CDR1 is KGHSH and CDR2 is LQKENI. This CDR3 contains 20 residues. Per the original data handling: Nucleated cell number was recorded as an estimate derived from reference gene primer amplification. Clones were read by immunoSEQ multiplex PCR, and TCRdb kept only the in-frame ones, dropping some. For V, J and clone size, that table is used; D and trimming come from the DNA. The sample has about 180,000 clones; 80% to 85% are singletons.

The specimen was peripheral blood. The chain joins TRBV18 to TRBJ2-1; 16 nucleotides agree with TRBD2. This receptor was obtained from a woman of 80 years or more with COVID-19, enrolled during active disease. Here the CDR3 DNA reads TGTGCCAGCTCATCCAAGGGGACTAGCGGGAGGGTCCTGGCTGGTAATGAGCAGTTCTTC. Amino acid sequence: CASSSKGTSGRVLAGNEQFF.